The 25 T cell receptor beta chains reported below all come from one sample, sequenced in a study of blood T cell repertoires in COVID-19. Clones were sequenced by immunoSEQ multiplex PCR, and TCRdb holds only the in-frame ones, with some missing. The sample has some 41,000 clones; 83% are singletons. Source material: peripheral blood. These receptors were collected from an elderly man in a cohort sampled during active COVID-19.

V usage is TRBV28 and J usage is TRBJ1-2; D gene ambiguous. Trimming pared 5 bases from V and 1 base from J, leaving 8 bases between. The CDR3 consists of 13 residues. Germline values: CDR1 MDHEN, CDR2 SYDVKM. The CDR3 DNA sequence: TGTGCCAGCAGTAGGACTGTTAACTATGGCTACACCTTC. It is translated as CASSRTVNYGYTF.

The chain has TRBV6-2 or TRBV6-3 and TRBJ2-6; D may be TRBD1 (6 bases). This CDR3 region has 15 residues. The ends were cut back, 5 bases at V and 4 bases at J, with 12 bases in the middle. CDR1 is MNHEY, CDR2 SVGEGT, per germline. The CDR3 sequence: CASSPRGSGANVLTF. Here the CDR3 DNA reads TGTGCCAGCAGTCCCAGGGGATCCGGGGCCAACGTCCTGACTTTC.

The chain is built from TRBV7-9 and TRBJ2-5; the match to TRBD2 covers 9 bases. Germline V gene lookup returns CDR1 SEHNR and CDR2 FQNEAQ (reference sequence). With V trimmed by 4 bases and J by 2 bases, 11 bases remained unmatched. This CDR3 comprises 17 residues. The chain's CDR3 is CASSSWASSGVQETQYF. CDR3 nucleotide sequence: TGTGCCAGCAGCTCGTGGGCCTCTAGCGGGGTTCAAGAGACCCAGTACTTC.

CDR3 protein: CASSLGQEYSPLHF. CDR3 sequence (DNA): TGTGCCAGCAGCCTGGGACAGGAATATTCACCCCTCCACTTT. The chain links TRBV7-3 to TRBJ1-6; 8 nucleotides match TRBD1. CDR3 length: 14 residues. From germline, CDR1 is SGHTA and CDR2 FQGTGA. Trimming at V came to 5 bases and at J to 8 bases, leaving 5 bases not matched to a gene.

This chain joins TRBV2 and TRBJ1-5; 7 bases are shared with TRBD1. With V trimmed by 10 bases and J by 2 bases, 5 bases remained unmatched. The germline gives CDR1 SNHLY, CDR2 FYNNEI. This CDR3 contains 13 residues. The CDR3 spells CATRQGGNQPQHF. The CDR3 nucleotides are TGTGCCACCAGACAGGGAGGCAATCAGCCCCAGCATTTT.

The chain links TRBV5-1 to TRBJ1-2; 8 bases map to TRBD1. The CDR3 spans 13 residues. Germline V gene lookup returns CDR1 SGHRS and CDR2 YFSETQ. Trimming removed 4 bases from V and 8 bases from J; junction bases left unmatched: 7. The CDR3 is CASSLDRVEGYTF. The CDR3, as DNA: TGCGCCAGCAGCCTGGACAGGGTTGAGGGCTACACCTTC. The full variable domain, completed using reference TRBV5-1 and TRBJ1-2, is KAGVTQTPRYLIKTRGQQVTLSCSPISGHRSVSWYQQTPGQGLQFLFEYFSETQRNKGNFPGRFSGRQFSNSRSEMNVSTLELGDSALYLCASSLDRVEGYTFGSGTRLTVV.

The CDR3 reads CASSQVSGSGQPQHF. In nucleotides, the CDR3 is TGCGCCAGCAGCCAAGTATCAGGCTCAGGGCAGCCCCAGCATTTT. The J gene is TRBJ1-5, the V gene TRBV4-1, with D possibly matching TRBD1 (5 bases). The germline gives CDR1 MGHRA, CDR2 YSYEKL. The V end was cut by 1 base, the J end by 7 bases, with 14 bases between. The CDR3 runs to 15 residues.

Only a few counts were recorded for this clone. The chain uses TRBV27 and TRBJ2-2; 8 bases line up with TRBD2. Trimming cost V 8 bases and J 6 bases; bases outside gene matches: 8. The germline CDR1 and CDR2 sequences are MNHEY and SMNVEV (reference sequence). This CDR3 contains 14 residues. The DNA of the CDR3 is TGTGCCAGCGGCTCGGGGGGGCGCGCCGGGGAGCTGTTTTTT. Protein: CASGSGGRAGELFF.

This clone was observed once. The CDR3 coding sequence is TGTGCCAGTAGTAAGGACAGGGTCGAGACCCAGTACTTC. It yields the protein CASSKDRVETQYF. The chain employs TRBV19 and TRBJ2-5; 8 bases agree with TRBD1. With V trimmed by 4 bases and J by 5 bases, 3 bases remained unmatched. Germline CDR1 reads LNHDA; CDR2 reads SQIVND (reference sequence). The CDR3 spans 13 residues.

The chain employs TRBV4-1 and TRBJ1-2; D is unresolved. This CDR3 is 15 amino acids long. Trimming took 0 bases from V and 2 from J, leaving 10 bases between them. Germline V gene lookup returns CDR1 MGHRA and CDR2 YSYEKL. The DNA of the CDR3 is TGCGCCAGCAGCCAAGAACGGGAATCCAACTATGGCTACACCTTC. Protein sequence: CASSQERESNYGYTF.

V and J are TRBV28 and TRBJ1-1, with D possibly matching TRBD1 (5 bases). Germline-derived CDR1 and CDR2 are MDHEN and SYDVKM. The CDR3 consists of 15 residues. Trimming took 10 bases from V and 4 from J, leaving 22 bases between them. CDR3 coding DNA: TGTGCCACCAAGAGGGAGGACTTGGGGGGCACTGAAGCTTTCTTT. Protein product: CATKREDLGGTEAFF. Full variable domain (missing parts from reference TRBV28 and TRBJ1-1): DVKVTQSSRYLVKRTGEKVFLECVQDMDHENMFWYRQDPGLGLRLIYFSYDVKMKEKGDIPEGYSVSREKKERFSLILESASTNQTSMYLCATKREDLGGTEAFFGQGTRLTVV.

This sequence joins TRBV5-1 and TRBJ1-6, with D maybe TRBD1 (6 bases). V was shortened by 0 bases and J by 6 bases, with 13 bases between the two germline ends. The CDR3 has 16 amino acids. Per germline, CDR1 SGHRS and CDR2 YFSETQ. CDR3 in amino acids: CASSLVDRGTNSPLHF. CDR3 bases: TGCGCCAGCAGCTTGGTGGACAGAGGAACTAATTCACCCCTCCACTTT.

CDR3 nucleotide sequence: TGTGCCACCAGTGAACCCGGACGGGGGGGACATACGCAGTATTTT. It encodes CATSEPGRGGHTQYF. This rearrangement joins TRBV24-1 to TRBJ2-3; the match to TRBD2 covers 8 bases. The CDR3 has 15 residues. J lost 7 bases, V lost 4 bases, and 9 bases had no gene match. Germline V gene lookup returns CDR1 KGHDR and CDR2 SFDVKD.

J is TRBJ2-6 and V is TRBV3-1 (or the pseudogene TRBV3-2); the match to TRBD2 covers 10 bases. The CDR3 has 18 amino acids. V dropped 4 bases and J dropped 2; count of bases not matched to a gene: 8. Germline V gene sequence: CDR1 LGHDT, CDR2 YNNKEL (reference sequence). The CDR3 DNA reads TGTGCCAGCAGCCCGATAAGCGGGGGGGCTGCTGGGGCCAACGTCCTGACTTTC. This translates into CASSPISGGAAGANVLTF.

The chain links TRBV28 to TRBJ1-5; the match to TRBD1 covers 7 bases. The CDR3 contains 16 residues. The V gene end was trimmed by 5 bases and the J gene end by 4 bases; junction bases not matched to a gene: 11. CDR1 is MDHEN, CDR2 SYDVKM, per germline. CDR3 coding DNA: TGTGCCAGCAGTCCAGGGACAGCCCCAGGGAATCAGCCCCAGCATTTT. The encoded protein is CASSPGTAPGNQPQHF.

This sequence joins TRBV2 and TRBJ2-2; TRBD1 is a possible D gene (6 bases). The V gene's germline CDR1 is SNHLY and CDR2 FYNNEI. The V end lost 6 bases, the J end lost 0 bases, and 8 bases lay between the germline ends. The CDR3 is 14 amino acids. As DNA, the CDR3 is TGTGCCAGCAGGGACAGTTCGAACACCGGGGAGCTGTTTTTT. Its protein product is CASRDSSNTGELFF.

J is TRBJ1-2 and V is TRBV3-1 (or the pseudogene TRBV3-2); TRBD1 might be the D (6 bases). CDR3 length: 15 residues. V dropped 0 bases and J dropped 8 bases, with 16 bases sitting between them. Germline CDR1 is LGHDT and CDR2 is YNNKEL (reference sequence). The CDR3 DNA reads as TGTGCCAGCAGCCAAGATTGGGACAAACTTGGCGGCTACACCTTC. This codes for CASSQDWDKLGGYTF.

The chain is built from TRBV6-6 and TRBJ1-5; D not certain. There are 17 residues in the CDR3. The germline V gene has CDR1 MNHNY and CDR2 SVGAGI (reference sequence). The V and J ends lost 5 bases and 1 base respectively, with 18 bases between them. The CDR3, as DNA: TGTGCCAGCAGTCCAGTGGGGAGGAGAAGAAGCAATCAGCCCCAGCATTTT. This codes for CASSPVGRRRSNQPQHF.

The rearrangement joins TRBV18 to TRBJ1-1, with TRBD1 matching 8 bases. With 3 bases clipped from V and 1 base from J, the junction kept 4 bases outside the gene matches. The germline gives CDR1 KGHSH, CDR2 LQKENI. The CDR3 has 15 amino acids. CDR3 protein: CASSPLTGGNTEAFF. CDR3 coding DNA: TGTGCCAGCTCACCCCTTACAGGGGGGAACACTGAAGCTTTCTTT.

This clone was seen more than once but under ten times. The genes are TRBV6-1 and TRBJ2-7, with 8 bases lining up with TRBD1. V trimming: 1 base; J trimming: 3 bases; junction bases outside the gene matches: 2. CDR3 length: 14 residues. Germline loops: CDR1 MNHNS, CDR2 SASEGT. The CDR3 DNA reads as TGTGCCAGCAGTGAAGGGGACAGGTACTACGAGCAGTACTTC. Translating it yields CASSEGDRYYEQYF.

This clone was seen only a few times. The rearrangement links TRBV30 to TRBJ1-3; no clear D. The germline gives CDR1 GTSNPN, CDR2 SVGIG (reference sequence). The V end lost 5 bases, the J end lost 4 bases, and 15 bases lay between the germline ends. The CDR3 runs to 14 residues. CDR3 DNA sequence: TGTGCCTGGCGGATTAAGGCGCGGGGAAACACCATATATTTT. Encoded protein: CAWRIKARGNTIYF.

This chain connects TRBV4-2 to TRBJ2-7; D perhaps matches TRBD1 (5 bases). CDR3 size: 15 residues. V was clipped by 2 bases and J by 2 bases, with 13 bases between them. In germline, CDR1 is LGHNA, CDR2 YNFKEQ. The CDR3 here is CASSQQGGSPYEQYF. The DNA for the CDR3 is TGTGCCAGCAGCCAACAGGGCGGAAGCCCCTACGAGCAGTACTTC.

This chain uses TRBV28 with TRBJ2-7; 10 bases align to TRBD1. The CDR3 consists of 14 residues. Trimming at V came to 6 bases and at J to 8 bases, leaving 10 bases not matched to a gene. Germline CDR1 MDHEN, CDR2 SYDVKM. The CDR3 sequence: CASSRPGQGNKQYF. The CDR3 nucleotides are TGTGCCAGCAGCCGTCCGGGACAGGGGAATAAGCAGTACTTC.

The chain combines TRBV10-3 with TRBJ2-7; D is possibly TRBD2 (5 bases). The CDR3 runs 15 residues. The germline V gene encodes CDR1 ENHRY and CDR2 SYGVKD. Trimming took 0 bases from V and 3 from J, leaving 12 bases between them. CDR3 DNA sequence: TGTGCCATCAGTGAGTCAAGTCGGGGATACTACGAGCAGTACTTC. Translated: CAISESSRGYYEQYF.

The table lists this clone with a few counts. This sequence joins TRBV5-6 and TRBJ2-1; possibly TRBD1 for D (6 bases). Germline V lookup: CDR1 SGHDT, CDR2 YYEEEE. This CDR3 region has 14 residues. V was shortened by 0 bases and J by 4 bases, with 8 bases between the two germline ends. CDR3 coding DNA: TGTGCCAGCAGCTTGGAGGACAGATACAATGAGCAGTTCTTC. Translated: CASSLEDRYNEQFF.